This T cell receptor beta chain was sequenced in a study of blood T cell repertoires in COVID-19. The overall study: From T cells, B-cell-depleted T cells, or PBMCs came the material, which was cDNA or gDNA.

Some clones are missing from TCRdb's copy, which holds only in-frame ones; the method was immunoSEQ multiplex PCR. The sample includes about 110,000 clones, around 89% of them seen just once. CDR1 and CDR2 from the germline V gene are KGHSH and LQKENI. This CDR3 region has 15 residues. Trimming cost V 2 bases and J 0 bases, with 7 bases left between them. V gene TRBV18 combines with J gene TRBJ2-2; no clear D gene. The clonotype was recovered from a human donor in a cohort sampled during active COVID-19. Sample: peripheral blood. The CDR3 DNA reads TGTGCCAGCTCACCAAACAGAGCGAACACCGGGGAGCTGTTTTTT. Its translation is CASSPNRANTGELFF.